This TCR beta chain was sequenced in a study of cytotoxic CD8 clonotypes in ibrutinib-treated CLL. Overall study: Over 10 relapsed/refractory, over 14 treatment-naive; roughly 17 IGHV unmutated. With a range of 6 to 36, the median treatment time before response samples were taken was roughly 12 months.

Study results and caveats: An increase in clonality occurred at ibrutinib response, followed by a return toward baseline at progression. Against age-matched healthy donors, baseline clonality ran higher and tracked circulating CD8+ T-cell counts.

Ten or more counts support this clone. Its antigen is unidentified. TCRdb's copy holds only in-frame clones and misses some; the assay was immunoSEQ multiplex PCR. The sample consists of approximately 140,000 clones, 60% to 80% of them appearing once. Between the trimmed V and J ends, which lost 6 bases and 0 bases, there was a span of 8 bases. Germline V gene sequence: CDR1 LNHDA, CDR2 SQIVND (reference sequence). The CDR3 covers 13 residues. This chain joins TRBV19 and TRBJ1-1; D remains unclear. Sequences were derived from PBMCs, sampled after 12 months of ibrutinib treatment. This clonotype originated in a human donor with chronic lymphocytic leukemia. CDR3 sequence: CASRPGVNTEAFF. In DNA form, the CDR3 reads TGTGCCAGTAGACCAGGAGTGAACACTGAAGCTTTCTTT.